This TCR beta chain originates from a study of T cells in Graves' hyperthyroidism and ophthalmopathy. Each diagnosis drew on symptoms, thyroxine, TRAb, thyroid ultrasound and orbital computed tomography findings. RNA transcripts yielded amplified TCR beta CDR3 regions. The HTBI primer set served for first-round RT-PCR of the TCR CDR3. TCRdb passed the multiplex PCR reads through MiXCR, listing each CDR3 protein once. This sample has under 250,000 distinct CDR3 sequences, with approximately 23% found just once. Germline V lookup: CDR1 MNHNS, CDR2 SASEGT. V was clipped by 6 bases and J by 4 bases; unmatched bases: 5. The CDR3 extends over 14 amino acids. Ten or more counts support this clonotype.

The sequenced material came from blood. The receptor's source is a woman between 40 and 55 years old with Graves' ophthalmopathy. The chain is built from TRBV6-1 and TRBJ2-2, with 7 bases lining up with TRBD1. CDR3 DNA sequence: TGTGCCAGCAGCATACAGGGGAGCACCGGGGAGCTGTTTTTT. As protein: CASSIQGSTGELFF.